This T cell receptor (beta chain) emerged from a study of CDR3 diversity in severe acne. The V and J ends lost 1 base and 2 bases, in that order; junction bases with no gene match: 14. Germline loops: CDR1 LNHNV, CDR2 YYDKDF (reference sequence). The CDR3 loop spans 19 amino acids. In TCRdb, the PCR reads were re-called with MiXCR into one record per CDR3 protein. The sample carries around 83,000 distinct CDR3 sequences, under 55% recorded once. The receptor comes from a male donor with severe acne vulgaris. V is TRBV15 and J is TRBJ2-5, with 9 bases that match TRBD2. Material: blood. DNA of the CDR3: TGTGCCACCAGCAGAGGGAGGAGGCTAGCGGGAAGAAGTCAAGAGACCCAGTACTTC. The encoded protein is CATSRGRRLAGRSQETQYF.